This passage covers 25 T cell receptor beta chains from one sample sequenced in a study of CD8 T cells in ankylosing spondylitis (dated by TCRdb to about 2017). Overall study results and their limits: A TCR beta motif of about 8 highly homologous amino acid variants appeared characteristic of blood from ankylosing spondylitis patients.

Library creation used 5' RACE. The sample was run on an Illumina HiSeq 2500. The public reads were reprocessed in TCRdb via fastp at Q25 and MiXCR, keeping in-frame beta chains. One record per CDR3 amino acid sequence lists the most common genes and DNA. The sample table records more than 250,000 distinct CDR3 sequences; approximately 8.2% of these occur just once. Roughly 15% of the sample is in the top ten clones. No antigen is known for these receptors. The source material was blood, either unsorted or a sorted T cell fraction (not recorded which). The receptors were sampled from a male donor with ankylosing spondylitis.

This clonotype was seen only a few times. The chain joins TRBV12-3 or TRBV12-4 to TRBJ2-1, with unresolved D. The CDR3 totals 11 residues. V was shortened by 6 bases and J by 8 bases, with 8 bases between the two germline ends. The CDR3 DNA reads TGTGCCAGCAGGTTAATGGATGAGCAGTTCTTC. Amino acid sequence: CASRLMDEQFF.

The gene calls are TRBV4-3 and TRBJ1-6; D perhaps matches TRBD1 (5 bases). Germline loops: CDR1 LGHNA, CDR2 YSLEER. There are 16 residues in the CDR3. Trimming left V 1 base short and J 7 bases short, with 14 bases between. The DNA for the CDR3 is TGCGCCAGCAGCCAAGCCCCGCAGAGGGGAAATTCACCCCTCCACTTT. It is translated as CASSQAPQRGNSPLHF.

V and J are TRBV29-1 and TRBJ1-2; D ambiguous. Per the germline V gene, CDR1 is SQVTM and CDR2 is ANQGSEA. Trimming stripped 4 bases from V and 2 bases from J, with 8 bases between. The CDR3 has 12 amino acids. The CDR3 DNA is TGCAGCGTTGTCAGCCTAAACTATGGCTACACCTTC. Amino acid sequence: CSVVSLNYGYTF.

The table lists this clonotype with many counts. The CDR3 DNA is TGTGCCAGCAGTGAATTTGCGGGAGTTAGGACCACAGATACGCAGTATTTT. This codes for CASSEFAGVRTTDTQYF. The rearrangement links TRBV2 to TRBJ2-3; 7 bases are shared with TRBD2. J was trimmed by 2 bases and V by 2 bases; bases with no gene match: 10. This CDR3 is built from 17 residues. Germline-derived CDR1 and CDR2 are SNHLY and FYNNEI.

The chain employs TRBV9 and TRBJ2-7, with D tentatively TRBD1 or TRBD2 (5 bases each). Germline CDR1 SGDLS, CDR2 YYNGEE. Trimming removed 4 bases from V and 2 bases from J, with 13 bases in between. The CDR3 length is 14 residues. The CDR3 reads CASSPRDDPYEQYF. The CDR3 region has the DNA TGTGCCAGCAGCCCCCGGGACGACCCCTACGAGCAGTACTTC. Together with reference TRBV9 and TRBJ2-7, the CDR3 gives the full variable domain: DSGVTQTPKHLITATGQRVTLRCSPRSGDLSVYWYQQSLDQGLQFLIQYYNGEERAKGNILERFSAQQFPDLHSELNLSSLELGDSALYFCASSPRDDPYEQYFGPGTRLTVT.

This clonotype came up many times. The chain recombines TRBV7-2 with TRBJ1-5; D uncertain. Germline CDR1 is SGHTA and CDR2 is FQGNSA. The CDR3 is made up of 14 amino acids. The V end lost 3 bases, the J end lost 3 bases, and 9 bases lay between the germline ends. The DNA for the CDR3 is TGTGCCAGCAGCTTCGACGGGCACAATCAGCCCCAGCATTTT. This gives the protein CASSFDGHNQPQHF.

This clonotype was counted only a few times. V usage is TRBV7-2 and J usage is TRBJ2-3; D possibly corresponds to TRBD1 (6 bases). Between the trimmed V and J ends, which lost 5 bases and 8 bases, there was a span of 20 bases. The V gene's germline CDR1 is SGHTA and CDR2 FQGNSA. The CDR3 is 15 residues long. The CDR3 DNA sequence: TGTGCCAGCAGCGTATTCGATGGGGGCGGTGGTACGCAGTATTTT. Protein sequence: CASSVFDGGGGTQYF.

The chain combines TRBV5-5 with TRBJ2-2; 9 nucleotides match TRBD1. After removal of 3 bases from V and 5 bases from J, the junction contained 8 bases not matched to a gene. Looked up from germline, CDR1 is SGHKS and CDR2 is YYEKEE (reference sequence). The length of the CDR3 is 16 residues. CDR3 sequence reads: CASSYAGTGRTGELFF. The DNA for the CDR3 is TGTGCCAGCAGCTACGCCGGGACAGGGAGGACCGGGGAGCTGTTTTTT.

This clonotype was seen a handful of times. DNA for the CDR3: TGTGCCAGCAGCTTAGAAGACTATGGCTACACCTTC. Translated: CASSLEDYGYTF. The V gene is TRBV11-2, the J gene TRBJ1-2; no clear D. The germline gives CDR1 SGHAT, CDR2 FQNNGV. With 0 bases removed from V and 3 bases from J, the gap between germline ends came to 2 bases. This CDR3 region has 12 residues.

In its sample, this clonotype was seen a few times. In DNA, the CDR3 is TGTGCCAGCAGTCCTCCGACAGGGAGAACTGAAGCTTTCTTT. Its translation is CASSPPTGRTEAFF. The chain is built from TRBV28 and TRBJ1-1, with 7 bases aligning to TRBD1. CDR1 and CDR2 (germline): MDHEN, SYDVKM. The CDR3 spans 14 residues. V gave up 5 bases and J gave up 5 bases; unmatched junction bases: 8.

This sequence joins TRBV12-3 or TRBV12-4 and TRBJ2-1; 12 bases line up with TRBD2. Germline trimming cut 0 bases from V and 15 bases from J; bases unmatched to any gene: 0. This CDR3 spans 12 amino acids. The CDR3 sequence is CASSLATSGGFF. The DNA of the CDR3 is TGTGCCAGCAGTTTAGCGACTAGCGGGGGGTTCTTC.

This clonotype was found a few times. The chain recombines TRBV7-9 with TRBJ2-3; D gene uncertain. The CDR3 covers 16 residues. Trimming removed 5 bases at V and 0 bases at J, with 15 bases between. Per the germline V gene, CDR1 is SEHNR and CDR2 is FQNEAQ (reference sequence). The CDR3 DNA sequence: TGTGCCAGCAGCCCGCCCGGGTCAGAAAGCACAGATACGCAGTATTTT. Protein sequence: CASSPPGSESTDTQYF.

This clonotype has a handful of counts. This rearrangement joins TRBV4-2 to TRBJ2-7; 11 bases agree with TRBD2. V was pared by 1 base and J by 5 bases, with 1 base of the junction left unmatched. The CDR3 totals 14 residues. Germline V gene data show CDR1 as LGHNA and CDR2 as YNFKEQ. The CDR3 sequence is CASSQALAGDEQYF. CDR3 DNA sequence: TGTGCCAGCAGCCAAGCACTAGCGGGAGACGAGCAGTACTTC.

The chain couples TRBV7-9 to TRBJ2-1; tentatively, D is TRBD2 (6 bases). The CDR3 is 16 residues long. Germline CDR1 reads SEHNR; CDR2 reads FQNEAQ (reference sequence). Deletions cut 1 base from V and 3 bases from J, with 13 bases between. CDR3: CASSLDFSGNYNEQFF. CDR3 DNA: TGTGCCAGCAGCTTAGATTTTAGCGGAAACTACAATGAGCAGTTCTTC.

Many counts were recorded for this clonotype. J is TRBJ2-5 and V is TRBV6-1; D possibly corresponds to TRBD1 (5 bases). Per the germline V gene, CDR1 is MNHNS and CDR2 is SASEGT. The V end was cut by 5 bases, the J end by 0 bases, with 10 bases between. This CDR3 has 14 residues. The CDR3, as DNA: TGTGCCAGCAGTAAGCACAGGAACCAAGAGACCCAGTACTTC. Translated: CASSKHRNQETQYF.

This clonotype came up many times. The chain recombines TRBV5-1 with TRBJ2-1; 13 bases fit TRBD2. CDR1 is SGHRS, CDR2 YFSETQ, per germline. This CDR3 has 15 amino acids. V shed 4 bases, J shed 7 bases, and the junction held 5 bases outside the gene matches. The DNA for the CDR3 is TGCGCCAGCAGCCCCGGACTAGCGGGAGAAAATGAGCAGTTCTTC. It translates to CASSPGLAGENEQFF. The variable domain in full, completed from reference TRBV5-1 and TRBJ2-1, reads KAGVTQTPRYLIKTRGQQVTLSCSPISGHRSVSWYQQTPGQGLQFLFEYFSETQRNKGNFPGRFSGRQFSNSRSEMNVSTLELGDSALYLCASSPGLAGENEQFFGPGTRLTVL.

A few counts support this clonotype. The V call is TRBV6-5, the J call TRBJ2-1; D not certain. CDR1 is MNHEY and CDR2 is SVGAGI in the germline V gene. This CDR3 has 14 amino acids. Trimming pared 2 bases from V and 1 base from J, leaving 6 bases between. The CDR3 nucleotides are TGTGCCAGCAGTTACGATGTTTCCTACAATGAGCAGTTCTTC. The encoded protein is CASSYDVSYNEQFF.

This clonotype was seen only a few times. The V gene is TRBV7-3, the J gene TRBJ2-7; 12 positions agree with TRBD2. V lost 6 bases to trimming and J lost 1 base; unmatched junction nucleotides: 25. There are 22 residues in the CDR3. Germline CDR1 and CDR2: SGHTA and FQGTGA. The CDR3, as DNA: TGTGCCAGCAGTCCACAAAGGAGCAGGACTAGCGGGACTGGACTGGCATCCTACGAGCAGTACTTC. Its protein is CASSPQRSRTSGTGLASYEQYF.

This clonotype was observed many times. The rearrangement uses TRBV5-5 and TRBJ2-1, with no clear D. The V gene's germline CDR1 is SGHKS and CDR2 YYEKEE (reference sequence). CDR3 length: 15 residues. V was pared by 0 bases and J by 4 bases, with 11 bases between. The CDR3 DNA reads TGTGCCAGCAGCTTGGCTGGAAACGATTACAATGAGCAGTTCTTC. Translating gives CASSLAGNDYNEQFF.

This clonotype was observed many times. V and J are TRBV29-1 and TRBJ2-5; no clear D gene. This CDR3 is 12 amino acids long. Germline V gene lookup returns CDR1 SQVTM and CDR2 ANQGSEA. V dropped 3 bases and J dropped 1 base, with 6 bases sitting between them. The CDR3 spells CSVDVFQETQYF. CDR3 sequence (DNA): TGCAGCGTTGATGTTTTCCAAGAGACCCAGTACTTC.

The chain joins TRBV7-8 to TRBJ2-3; D is undetermined. Trimming cost V 3 bases and J 3 bases, with 13 bases left between them. This CDR3 is 15 amino acids long. The germline V gene has CDR1 SGHVS and CDR2 FQNEAQ. The CDR3 spells CASSFDGRSTDTQYF. The CDR3 nucleotides read TGTGCCAGCAGCTTTGATGGAAGGAGTACAGATACGCAGTATTTT.

This clonotype was seen only a few times. The V and J genes are TRBV12-3 or TRBV12-4 and TRBJ1-5, with D tentatively TRBD1 (6 bases). V lost 1 base and J lost 6, with 13 bases in between. The CDR3 runs to 15 residues. The CDR3 loop reads CASSLVQGPGQPQHF. CDR3 DNA sequence: TGTGCCAGCAGTTTAGTCCAGGGGCCCGGTCAGCCCCAGCATTTT.

The table lists this clonotype with many counts. This chain connects TRBV20-1 to TRBJ1-5, with D perhaps matching TRBD1 (5 bases). CDR1 DFQATT and CDR2 SNEGSKA come from the germline V gene (reference sequence). V was trimmed by 3 bases and J by 6 bases, leaving 9 bases between them. This CDR3 region has 12 residues. CDR3 amino acids: CSASSGSQPQHF. The CDR3 DNA reads as TGCAGTGCTAGTTCAGGGAGTCAGCCCCAGCATTTT.

The V call is TRBV27, the J call TRBJ2-1; D not certain. V was pared by 3 bases and J by 9 bases, with 9 bases between. Germline-derived CDR1 and CDR2 are MNHEY and SMNVEV (reference sequence). This CDR3 contains 12 residues. The CDR3: CASSFLDSEQFF. The CDR3 coding sequence is TGTGCCAGCAGTTTCCTAGACTCTGAGCAGTTCTTC.

This clonotype was observed at least ten times. This chain joins TRBV5-5 and TRBJ2-7; TRBD2 aligns across 8 bases. The V gene's germline CDR1 is SGHKS and CDR2 YYEKEE (reference sequence). V dropped 4 bases and J dropped 4; count of bases not matched to a gene: 7. The CDR3 contains 14 residues. The CDR3 DNA reads as TGTGCCAGCAGCCTCGGGGGGGGCCATTACGAGCAGTACTTC. This sequence encodes CASSLGGGHYEQYF.